The T cell receptor beta chain under discussion was sequenced for a study of CD8 T cells in ankylosing spondylitis. On this clonotype itself: Its antigen is currently unknown.

Notes on the study in general: Relatively scarce in peripheral blood, disease-linked clones were CD8+. Previous work reported some of these motif variants in the synovial fluid and blood of reactive arthritis. It appeared that ankylosing spondylitis blood was characterized by a TCR beta motif of roughly 8 highly homologous variants. As reported, disease-linked clones showed significant enrichment in matched ankylosing spondylitis synovial fluid.

Making the TCR beta libraries involved quantitative 5'-RACE with molecular barcodes. One entry per CDR3 protein, called by TCRdb with MiXCR from the 5' RACE reads. The table records 400,000 to 450,000 distinct CDR3 sequences, roughly 15% of them present only once. Trimming shortened V by 4 bases and J by 2 bases, and 14 bases separated the two germline ends. The CDR3 has 16 residues. Germline V CDR1 and CDR2: SGHTA, FQGNSA. The TCR was taken from a male donor with ankylosing spondylitis. This chain uses TRBV7-2 with TRBJ1-4; TRBD1 might be the D (6 bases). The sequenced material came from blood, either unsorted or a sorted T cell fraction (not recorded which). CDR3 nucleotides: TGTGCCAGCAGCTCCACAGGGAGATCGACTAATGAAAAACTGTTTTTT. Translation: CASSSTGRSTNEKLFF. Supplemented by reference TRBV7-2 and TRBJ1-4, the full variable domain reads GAGVSQSPSNKVTEKGKDVELRCDPISGHTALYWYRQSLGQGLEFLIYFQGNSAPDKSGLPSDRFSAERTGGSVSTLTIQRTQQEDSAVYLCASSSTGRSTNEKLFFGSGTQLSVL.